Each of the 24 T cell receptor beta chains below was sequenced from the same sample in a study of T cell changes during pregnancy in multiple sclerosis. Measured with immunoSEQ multiplex PCR; TCRdb has only the in-frame clones, and not every one. Among about 58,000 clones, about 89% were seen once, and the ten largest hold under 0.6%. The sequences come from CD4+ T cells from peripheral blood mononuclear cells, collected after pregnancy. Receptors were obtained from a female donor in good health, enrolled as a control in a pregnancy study.

In its sample, this clone was seen a few times. V usage is TRBV5-1 and J usage is TRBJ1-1; D call uncertain. Germline CDR1 SGHRS, CDR2 YFSETQ. Trimming left V 4 bases short and J 0 bases short, with 19 bases between. The CDR3 consists of 17 residues. CDR3 nucleotides: TGCGCCAGCAGCCCCGGGGAGGTCCTTATCATGAACACTGAAGCTTTCTTT. Encoded protein: CASSPGEVLIMNTEAFF.

The chain combines TRBV2 with TRBJ1-1, with 9 bases identical to TRBD1. Germline lookup yields CDR1 SNHLY and CDR2 FYNNEI. The junction had 4 bases not matched to a gene; V was cut back by 6 bases and J by 5 bases. This CDR3 spans 13 amino acids. In nucleotides, the CDR3 is TGTGCCAGCAGGATTGACAGGGGGACTGAAGCTTTCTTT. It codes for CASRIDRGTEAFF.

The chain combines TRBV6-5 with TRBJ1-1; 7 bases map to TRBD1. V lost 2 bases, J lost 0 bases, and 6 bases stayed unmatched. This CDR3 spans 16 amino acids. CDR1 is MNHEY, CDR2 SVGAGI, per germline. The CDR3 spells CASSYRGTAMNTEAFF. CDR3 in DNA: TGTGCCAGCAGTTACCGAGGGACAGCGATGAACACTGAAGCTTTCTTT.

This chain joins TRBV6-5 and TRBJ2-1, with TRBD2 matching 8 bases. Germline loops: CDR1 MNHEY, CDR2 SVGAGI. The V and J ends lost 3 bases and 3 bases, in that order; junction bases with no gene match: 1. The CDR3 is 14 amino acids. CDR3 DNA sequence: TGTGCCAGCAGTTATCGGGGGGGCTACAATGAGCAGTTCTTC. It codes for CASSYRGGYNEQFF.

The V and J genes are TRBV10-3 and TRBJ2-2; possible D gene TRBD2, 6 bases. Trimming left V 10 bases short and J 1 base short, with 16 bases between. Germline CDR1 ENHRY, CDR2 SYGVKD. This CDR3 is built from 15 residues. The CDR3 region is CATKWGELNTGELFF. CDR3 sequence (DNA): TGTGCCACCAAATGGGGGGAGCTGAACACCGGGGAGCTGTTTTTT.

This rearrangement joins TRBV4-1 to TRBJ2-3, with 8 bases identical to TRBD2. This CDR3 has 16 amino acids. The germline V gene encodes CDR1 MGHRA and CDR2 YSYEKL. Trimming took 2 bases from V and 4 from J; bases not matched to a gene: 8. In DNA form, the CDR3 reads TGCGCCAGCAGCCAATTCGACGGGGGGGCTGCAGATACGCAGTATTTT. Translating it yields CASSQFDGGAADTQYF.

The chain links TRBV19 to TRBJ1-1; maybe TRBD1 (6 bases). In germline, CDR1 is LNHDA, CDR2 SQIVND (reference sequence). This CDR3 comprises 17 residues. Deletions cut 2 bases from V and 1 base from J, with 17 bases between. The DNA for the CDR3 is TGTGCCAGTAGTATAAGGTCCAGGGGTGGTGGGAACACTGAAGCTTTCTTT. Encoded protein: CASSIRSRGGGNTEAFF.

This clone has only one observation. The V call is TRBV19, the J call TRBJ2-5; maybe TRBD2 (6 bases). Germline values: CDR1 LNHDA, CDR2 SQIVND (reference sequence). Deletions cut 3 bases from V and 3 bases from J, with 14 bases between. This CDR3 has 15 amino acids. Written as DNA, the CDR3 is TGTGCCAGTAGTATTCGGGGGAAGGGAGAAGAGACCCAGTACTTC. Protein sequence: CASSIRGKGEETQYF.

This sequence joins TRBV9 and TRBJ2-7; 7 bases agree with TRBD2. The CDR3 contains 17 residues. V lost 4 bases, J lost 2 bases, and 15 bases stayed unmatched. Germline lookup yields CDR1 SGDLS and CDR2 YYNGEE. The CDR3 sequence is CASSPSPEASGTYEQYF. CDR3 DNA sequence: TGTGCCAGCAGCCCTTCCCCGGAGGCTAGCGGAACCTACGAGCAGTACTTC. Based on the CDR3 plus reference TRBV9 and TRBJ2-7, the full variable domain is DSGVTQTPKHLITATGQRVTLRCSPRSGDLSVYWYQQSLDQGLQFLIQYYNGEERAKGNILERFSAQQFPDLHSELNLSSLELGDSALYFCASSPSPEASGTYEQYFGPGTRLTVT.

This clone was seen a single time. The CDR3, as DNA: TGTGCCAGCAGCCCAACTGGACAGGGAGAGGAGACCCAGTACTTC. This sequence encodes CASSPTGQGEETQYF. The chain couples TRBV4-2 to TRBJ2-5, with TRBD1 matching over 8 bases. After removal of 4 bases from V and 5 bases from J, the junction contained 9 bases not matched to a gene. The CDR3 is 15 residues long. Germline lookup yields CDR1 LGHNA and CDR2 YNFKEQ.

V is TRBV19 and J is TRBJ1-4; TRBD1 might be the D (6 bases). With 8 bases removed from V and 10 bases from J, the gap between germline ends came to 17 bases. The CDR3 is made up of 13 amino acids. Germline V gene sequence: CDR1 LNHDA, CDR2 SQIVND (reference sequence). The CDR3 is CASGGAGRGKLFF. CDR3 in DNA: TGTGCCAGTGGGGGGGCTGGGAGGGGAAAACTGTTTTTT.

V and J are TRBV19 and TRBJ1-5; D is undetermined. CDR1 is LNHDA, CDR2 SQIVND, per germline (reference sequence). Trimming removed 6 bases at V and 5 bases at J, with 11 bases between. The CDR3 sequence is 13 residues long. CDR3: CASSMGRDQPQHF. The CDR3 nucleotides are TGTGCCAGTAGCATGGGGAGGGATCAGCCCCAGCATTTT.

This chain links TRBV5-5 with TRBJ1-2; D remains ambiguous. The germline gives CDR1 SGHKS, CDR2 YYEKEE (reference sequence). Trimming took 0 bases from V and 4 from J, leaving 10 bases between them. The CDR3 consists of 14 residues. CDR3 DNA: TGTGCCAGCAGCTTGGAGCAGGACTCCTATGGCTACACCTTC. As protein: CASSLEQDSYGYTF.

The rearrangement uses TRBV18 and TRBJ2-7; D is possibly TRBD2 (5 bases). The CDR3 length is 13 residues. V lost 3 bases, J lost 13 bases, and 19 bases lay in between. CDR1 KGHSH and CDR2 LQKENI come from the germline V gene. Here the CDR3 DNA reads TGTGCCAGCTCACCTACCTCCGGCGGGTCAGCTTACTTC. This gives the protein CASSPTSGGSAYF.

The chain joins TRBV6-4 to TRBJ1-5, with D possibly matching TRBD1 (5 bases). Trimming removed 2 bases at V and 6 bases at J, with 11 bases between. CDR3 length: 14 amino acids. The V gene's germline CDR1 is MRHNA and CDR2 SNTAGT. The DNA of the CDR3 is TGTGCCAGCAGTGACACCGGGAGGGGTCAGCCCCAGCATTTT. As protein: CASSDTGRGQPQHF.

J is TRBJ1-5 and V is TRBV30, with D possibly matching TRBD1 (5 bases). This CDR3 comprises 16 residues. The germline CDR1 and CDR2 sequences are GTSNPN and SVGIG (reference sequence). V was trimmed by 4 bases and J by 0 bases, leaving 16 bases between them. The CDR3 spells CAWTRPPGNSNQPQHF. The CDR3 nucleotides are TGTGCCTGGACTCGGCCCCCAGGGAATAGCAATCAGCCCCAGCATTTT.

The chain couples TRBV5-1 to TRBJ1-3, with 8 bases fitting TRBD1. The CDR3 consists of 15 residues. Germline trimming cut 7 bases from V and 1 base from J; bases unmatched to any gene: 7. The germline gives CDR1 SGHRS, CDR2 YFSETQ. The CDR3 nucleotides read TGCGCCAGCGGTCAGGGGGCTAGTTCTGGAAACACCATATATTTT. Translating gives CASGQGASSGNTIYF.

The chain carries TRBV30 and TRBJ1-5; D ambiguous. Germline assignment: CDR1 GTSNPN and CDR2 SVGIG (reference sequence). The CDR3 is 14 amino acids. V shed 3 bases and J shed 3 bases, with 12 bases lying between them. The CDR3 is CAWSGRRYNQPQHF. CDR3 nucleotides: TGTGCCTGGAGCGGGCGGAGGTACAATCAGCCCCAGCATTTT.

This chain links TRBV29-1 with TRBJ1-2, with no clear D. From germline, CDR1 is SQVTM and CDR2 ANQGSEA. The CDR3 contains 13 residues. V was trimmed by 2 bases and J by 2 bases, leaving 9 bases between them. The CDR3 region is CSVENRRNYGYTF. The CDR3 DNA is TGCAGCGTTGAAAATCGCAGGAACTATGGCTACACCTTC.

This chain uses TRBV7-9 with TRBJ1-1; 9 positions match TRBD1. The CDR3 contains 16 residues. Germline CDR1 and CDR2: SEHNR and FQNEAQ (reference sequence). Trimming cost V 2 bases and J 5 bases; bases outside gene matches: 9. In DNA form, the CDR3 reads TGTGCCAGCAGCTTATCCGGGACAGGGAGGGGGACTGAAGCTTTCTTT. Translation gives CASSLSGTGRGTEAFF. Full variable domain (remainder filled in from reference TRBV7-9 and TRBJ1-1): DTGVSQNPRHKITKRGQNVTFRCDPISEHNRLYWYRQTLGQGPEFLTYFQNEAQLEKSRLLSDRFSAERPKGSFSTLEIQRTEQGDSAMYLCASSLSGTGRGTEAFFGQGTRLTVV.

This chain links TRBV5-8 with TRBJ2-1; 10 bases map to TRBD1. Losses at the gene ends were 4 bases for V and 1 base for J; bases not matched to a gene: 2. There are 15 residues in the CDR3. Germline V gene data show CDR1 as SGHTS and CDR2 as YDEGEE. DNA of the CDR3: TGTGCCAGCAGCAAGGGACAGGGGTCCTACAATGAGCAGTTCTTC. This gives the protein CASSKGQGSYNEQFF.

This chain connects TRBV5-1 to TRBJ2-5, with 8 bases matching TRBD1. This CDR3 is 15 amino acids long. Per the germline V gene, CDR1 is SGHRS and CDR2 is YFSETQ. The trim removed 4 bases at V and 4 bases at J, leaving 9 bases unmatched. DNA for the CDR3: TGCGCCAGCAGCCTTCCCGCCGGACAGGGAGAGACCCAGTACTTC. This codes for CASSLPAGQGETQYF.

The chain links TRBV30 to TRBJ2-7; 7 bases map to TRBD1. This CDR3 contains 12 residues. Per the germline V gene, CDR1 is GTSNPN and CDR2 is SVGIG (reference sequence). V lost 4 bases and J lost 2; bases outside the gene matches: 2. The CDR3 nucleotides read TGTGCCTGGACCGGGACAGCCTACGAGCAGTACTTC. Translation: CAWTGTAYEQYF.

The chain employs TRBV12-2 and TRBJ1-2; the D call TRBD1 from the table was never checked on the DNA. TRBV12-2 is a pseudogene. This CDR3 spans 17 amino acids. The CDR3 bases are TGTGCAAGTCGCTTAGCGAGACATTTTGCTCCACCCTATGGCTACACCTTC. Translated, it gives CASRLARHFAPPYGYTF.